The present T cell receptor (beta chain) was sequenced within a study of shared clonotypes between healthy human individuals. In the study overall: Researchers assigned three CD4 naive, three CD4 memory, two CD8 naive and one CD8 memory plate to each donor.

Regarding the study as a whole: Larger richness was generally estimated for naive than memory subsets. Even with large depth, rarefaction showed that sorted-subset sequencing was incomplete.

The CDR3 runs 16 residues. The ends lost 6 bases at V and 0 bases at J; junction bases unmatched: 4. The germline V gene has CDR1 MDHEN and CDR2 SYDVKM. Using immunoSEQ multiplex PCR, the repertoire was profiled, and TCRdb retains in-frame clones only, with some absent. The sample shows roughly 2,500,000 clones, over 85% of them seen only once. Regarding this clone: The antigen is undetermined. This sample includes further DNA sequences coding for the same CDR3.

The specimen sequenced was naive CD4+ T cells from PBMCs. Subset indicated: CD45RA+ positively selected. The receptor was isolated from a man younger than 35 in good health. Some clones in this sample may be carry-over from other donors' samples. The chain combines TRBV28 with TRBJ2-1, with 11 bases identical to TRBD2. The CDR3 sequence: CASRGLAASSYNEQFF. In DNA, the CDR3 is TGTGCCAGCAGGGGACTAGCGGCAAGCTCCTACAATGAGCAGTTCTTC.